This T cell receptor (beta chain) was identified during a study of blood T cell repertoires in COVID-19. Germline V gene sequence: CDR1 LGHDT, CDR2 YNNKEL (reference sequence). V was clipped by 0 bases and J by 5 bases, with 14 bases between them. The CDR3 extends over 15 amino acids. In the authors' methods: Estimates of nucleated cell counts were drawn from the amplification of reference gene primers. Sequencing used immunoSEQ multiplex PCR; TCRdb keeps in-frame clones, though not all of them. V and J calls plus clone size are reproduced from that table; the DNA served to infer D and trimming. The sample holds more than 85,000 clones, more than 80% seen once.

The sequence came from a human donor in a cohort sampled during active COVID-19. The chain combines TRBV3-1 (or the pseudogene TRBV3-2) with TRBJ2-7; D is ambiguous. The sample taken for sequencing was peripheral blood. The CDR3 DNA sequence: TGTGCCAGCAGCCAAGAAGTAGCCCTGCTGAACGAGCAGTACTTC. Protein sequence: CASSQEVALLNEQYF.